This T cell receptor beta chain stems from a study of beta chain features in type 1 diabetes (dated by TCRdb to between 2018 and 2020). Context from the whole study: Mean age, gender distribution, total cell number and subset yield were not different between patients and healthy donors. A total of 107,917,701 sorted cells were examined across all samples, and the number of cells per subset was strongly correlated with RNA yield. In the study, recently diagnosed type 1 diabetes patients and matched healthy donors were compared on the TCRB repertoires of their sorted circulating CD4+ T cell subsets. Whereas all 30 or so donors provided naive and central memory subsets, regulatory and stem cell-like memory subsets were isolated from just 8 patients and roughly eight healthy donors.

The CDR3 contains 12 residues, cysteine and phenylalanine counted. Only CDR3 DNA remains: 36 bases, in frame from the first base. Trimming at the junction amounts to 5 bases on V and 2 bases on J, and the germline ends lie 6 bases apart. From the germline V gene (reference sequence), CDR1 is SEHNR and CDR2 is FQNEAQ. All of the isolated RNA was reverse transcribed with the High Capacity cDNA Reverse Transcription Kit, so expressed TCRB transcripts were sequenced. Deep immunoSEQ sequencing was performed on naive, central memory and regulatory T cell samples, with an average of roughly 3.6 million total reads per sample. Sorted cells were lysed in RLT buffer, and RNA was extracted using DNase-treated RNeasy Micro or Mini kits according to cell number. To prevent cross-contamination, every cell subset was processed on its own, while patient and healthy donor samples were processed together. Using the immunoSEQ multiplex PCR, TCRB sequences were amplified from cDNA into 87-bp fragments spanning the CDR3 region. Sequencing of the amplicons was performed on the Illumina HiSeq platform. The authors' pipeline ran thus. PCR bias was corrected computationally using synthetic template baselines, and reads within Hamming distance 2 were collapsed, with unmergeable singletons discarded. By aligning reads against IMGT, V, D and J genes, CDR3 length, and insertions or deletions at six rearrangement sites were assigned. Clonotype counts were normalized to sorted cell number within each subset before computing true diversity and Gini coefficients with the tcR R package. Repertoire sharing was quantified using the overlap coefficient calculated on TCRB nucleotide sequences. Out-of-frame TCRB sequences from naive cells were analyzed as a proxy for the pre-selection repertoire. TCRdb re-hosts the immuneACCESS table, in-frame sequences only. Its copies lack some clones; in the studies checked, an unresolved V gene accounts for under half of them, and the cause for the rest is not known. The V and J calls and the clone size are those of that table, but D and trimming were determined from the DNA. Here the sample has some 410,000 clones; approximately 15% occur a single time. The biggest ten clones account for about 0.034% of the sample.

This clone appeared a few times. Its antigen remains unidentified. No clone much larger than this one lies a single base away; base qualities are absent. Each donor gave one peripheral blood draw, roughly 0.11 L on average, collected into heparinised tubes. Using a panel that included CD45RO, CCR7, CD25, CD127, CD95 and CD27, naive, central memory, regulatory and stem cell-like memory CD4+ T cells were sorted on a BD FACSAria II. Every sorted population had a purity above 95%. PBMCs were isolated immediately by Lymphoprep density gradient centrifugation and stained directly without culture. So that batch effects would be minimized, each experiment stained and sorted samples in pairs, pairing one healthy donor with one patient. Findings and caveats that apply to the study as a whole: Because cDNA rather than genomic DNA was sequenced, highly expressing activated cells could have been over-represented, although no difference in activation and CD3 levels was found between groups. Because small numbers of individuals were included in the HLA sub-analyses, any influence of HLA type on TCRB rearrangement was left unresolved. Fewer insertions and more nucleotide deletions at VDJ recombination sites were observed in patients with type 1 diabetes, implying thymic rearrangement abnormalities. Shorter templates might have been favored by PCR, but patient and control samples were amplified and corrected together, so both groups would have been affected equally by any skew. Naive, central memory and regulatory TCRB repertoires appeared to be more alike among patients than among healthy donors. Type 1 diabetes patients showed a moderate but significant shortening of TCRB CDR3 length in all four CD4+ subsets.

Sequenced: naive CD4+ T cells from blood. The sample's cell subset or site label, in plain terms: true naive CD4+ T cells. The sequence joins TRBV7-9 to TRBJ1-1, with the D gene not confidently named. This TCR was recovered from a man aged 25 to 45 in good health. The nucleotide sequence is given as TGTGCCAGCAGCGGACTCAACACTGAAGCTTTCTTT. The encoded protein is CASSGLNTEAFF.